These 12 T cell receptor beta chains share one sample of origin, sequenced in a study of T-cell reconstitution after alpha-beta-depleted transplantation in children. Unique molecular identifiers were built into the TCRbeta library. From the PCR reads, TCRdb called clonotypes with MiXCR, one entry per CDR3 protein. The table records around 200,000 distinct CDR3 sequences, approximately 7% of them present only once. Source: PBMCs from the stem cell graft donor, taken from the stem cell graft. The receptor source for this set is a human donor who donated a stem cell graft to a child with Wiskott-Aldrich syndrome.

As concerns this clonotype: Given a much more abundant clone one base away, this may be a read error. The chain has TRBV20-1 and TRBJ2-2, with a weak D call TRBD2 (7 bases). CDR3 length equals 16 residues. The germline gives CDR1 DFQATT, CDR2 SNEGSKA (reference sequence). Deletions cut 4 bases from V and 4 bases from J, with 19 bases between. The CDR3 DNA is TGCAGTGCTAAGGGGGGGGCGAGACGGGTCACCGGGGAGCTGTTTTTT. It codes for CSAKGGARRVTGELFF.

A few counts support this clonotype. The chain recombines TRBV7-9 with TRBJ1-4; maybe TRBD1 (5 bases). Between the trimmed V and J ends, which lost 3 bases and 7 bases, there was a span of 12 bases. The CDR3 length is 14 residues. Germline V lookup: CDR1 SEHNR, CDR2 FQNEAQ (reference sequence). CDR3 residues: CASSLGRGSEKLFF. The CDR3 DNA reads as TGTGCCAGCAGCTTGGGGCGGGGGAGTGAAAAACTGTTTTTT. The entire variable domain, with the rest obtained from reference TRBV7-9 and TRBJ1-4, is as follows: DTGVSQNPRHKITKRGQNVTFRCDPISEHNRLYWYRQTLGQGPEFLTYFQNEAQLEKSRLLSDRFSAERPKGSFSTLEIQRTEQGDSAMYLCASSLGRGSEKLFFGSGTQLSVL.

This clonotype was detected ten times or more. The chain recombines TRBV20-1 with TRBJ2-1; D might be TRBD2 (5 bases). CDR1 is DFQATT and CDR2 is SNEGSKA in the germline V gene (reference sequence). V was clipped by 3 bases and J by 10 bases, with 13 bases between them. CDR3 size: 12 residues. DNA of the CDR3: TGCAGTGCTAGCCCCGGACTTGGGGAGCAGTTCTTC. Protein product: CSASPGLGEQFF.

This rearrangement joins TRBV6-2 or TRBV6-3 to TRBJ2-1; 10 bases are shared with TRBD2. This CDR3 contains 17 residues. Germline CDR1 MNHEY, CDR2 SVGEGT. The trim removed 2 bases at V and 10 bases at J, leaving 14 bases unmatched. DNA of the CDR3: TGTGCCAGCAGTTACAGGTCTAGCGGGGGAGTTTTTTTGGAGCAGTTCTTC. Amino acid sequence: CASSYRSSGGVFLEQFF.

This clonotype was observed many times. The CDR3 DNA follows: TGCAGTGCCCCGGGACAGGGAAACACTGAAGCTTTCTTT. The encoded protein is CSAPGQGNTEAFF. The genes are TRBV20-1 and TRBJ1-1; 9 bases are shared with TRBD1. The trim removed 6 bases at V and 2 bases at J, leaving 4 bases unmatched. The germline V gene has CDR1 DFQATT and CDR2 SNEGSKA (reference sequence). The CDR3 covers 13 residues.

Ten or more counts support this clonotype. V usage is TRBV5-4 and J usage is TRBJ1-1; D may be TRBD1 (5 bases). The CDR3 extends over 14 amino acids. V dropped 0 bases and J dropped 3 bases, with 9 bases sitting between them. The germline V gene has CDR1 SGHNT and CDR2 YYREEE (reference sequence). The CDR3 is CASSLAGGDTEAFF. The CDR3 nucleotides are TGTGCCAGCAGCTTGGCGGGAGGGGACACTGAAGCTTTCTTT.

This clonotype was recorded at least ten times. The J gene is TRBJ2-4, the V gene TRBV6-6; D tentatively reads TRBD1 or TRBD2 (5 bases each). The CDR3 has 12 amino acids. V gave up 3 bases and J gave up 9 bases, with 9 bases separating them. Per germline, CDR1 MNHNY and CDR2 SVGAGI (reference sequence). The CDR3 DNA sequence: TGTGCCAGCAGTTATAAGGGGACCATTCAGTACTTC. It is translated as CASSYKGTIQYF.

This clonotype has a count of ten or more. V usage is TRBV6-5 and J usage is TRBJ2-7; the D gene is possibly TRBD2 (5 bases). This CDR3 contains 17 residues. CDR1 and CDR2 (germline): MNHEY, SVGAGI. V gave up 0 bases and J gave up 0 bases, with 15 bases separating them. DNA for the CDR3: TGTGCCAGCAGTTACTCGGGGAGTAGGCCGAGCTCCTACGAGCAGTACTTC. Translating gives CASSYSGSRPSSYEQYF.

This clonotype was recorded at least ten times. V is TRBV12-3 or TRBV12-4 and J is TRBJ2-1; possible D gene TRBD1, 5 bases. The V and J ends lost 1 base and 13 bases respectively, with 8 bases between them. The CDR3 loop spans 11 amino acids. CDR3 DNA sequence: TGTGCCAGCAGTTTAGGGACAAATCAGTTCTTC. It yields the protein CASSLGTNQFF.

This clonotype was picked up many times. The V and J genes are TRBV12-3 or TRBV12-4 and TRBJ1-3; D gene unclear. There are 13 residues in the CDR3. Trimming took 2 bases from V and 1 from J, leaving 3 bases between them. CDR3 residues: CASSLLSGNTIYF. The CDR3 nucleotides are TGTGCCAGCAGTTTATTATCTGGAAACACCATATATTTT.

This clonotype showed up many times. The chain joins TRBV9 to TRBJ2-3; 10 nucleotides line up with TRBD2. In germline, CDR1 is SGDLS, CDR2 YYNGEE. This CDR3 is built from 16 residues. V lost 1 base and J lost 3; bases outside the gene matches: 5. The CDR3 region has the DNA TGTGCCAGCAGCGTACCCATAGCGGGAGGTACAGATACGCAGTATTTT. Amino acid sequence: CASSVPIAGGTDTQYF.

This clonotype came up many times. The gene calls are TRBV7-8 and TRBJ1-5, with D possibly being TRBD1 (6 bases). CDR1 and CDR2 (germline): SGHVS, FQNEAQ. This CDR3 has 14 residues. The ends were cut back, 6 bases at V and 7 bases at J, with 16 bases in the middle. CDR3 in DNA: TGTGCCAGCAGTCCTCAGGGGACGATCCAGCCCCAGCATTTT. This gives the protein CASSPQGTIQPQHF.